The 32 T cell receptor beta chains reported below all come from one sample, sequenced in a study of response to subunit inactivated influenza vaccine. TCRdb independently ran MiXCR on the RT-PCR reads; one entry per CDR3 protein. This sample has roughly 500,000 distinct CDR3 sequences, with 15% to 20% found just once. The sequences come from CD4+ T cells sorted from PBMCs, collected roughly 24 months after vaccination. The source is a man aged 45 to 70 who received an inactivated influenza vaccine.

This clonotype was detected a few times. The chain is built from TRBV6-1 and TRBJ2-1; perhaps D is TRBD1 or TRBD2 (5 bases each). Germline V gene sequence: CDR1 MNHNS, CDR2 SASEGT. Trimming left V 6 bases short and J 8 bases short, with 20 bases between. The CDR3 contains 15 residues. The CDR3 sequence is CASRRGRAARDEQFF. The CDR3 DNA reads TGTGCCAGCAGGAGGGGCCGAGCTGCACGAGATGAGCAGTTCTTC.

This clonotype was picked up a small number of times. V and J are TRBV2 and TRBJ1-5, with 7 bases identical to TRBD1. The CDR3 spans 14 residues. V shed 4 bases and J 4 bases; nucleotides not matched to a gene: 4. The germline V gene has CDR1 SNHLY and CDR2 FYNNEI. The CDR3 reads CASSGDSGNQPQHF. DNA of the CDR3: TGTGCCAGCAGTGGGGACAGCGGAAATCAGCCCCAGCATTTT. The full variable domain, rest sourced from reference TRBV2 and TRBJ1-5, is EPEVTQTPSHQVTQMGQEVILRCVPISNHLYFYWYRQILGQKVEFLVSFYNNEISEKSEIFDDQFSVERPDGSNFTLKIRSTKLEDSAMYFCASSGDSGNQPQHFGDGTRLSIL.

The chain carries TRBV18 and TRBJ1-6; D might be TRBD1 (5 bases). The CDR3 length is 14 residues. Germline CDR1 and CDR2: KGHSH and LQKENI. V gave up 4 bases and J gave up 8 bases, with 12 bases separating them. The CDR3, as DNA: TGTGCCAGCTCACTCCGGGACGAGGATTCACCCCTCCACTTT. As protein: CASSLRDEDSPLHF.

This clonotype was picked up a small number of times. The chain has TRBV18 and TRBJ2-3; 8 nucleotides match TRBD2. Trimming took 4 bases from V and 1 from J; bases not matched to a gene: 10. This CDR3 has 17 residues. Germline values: CDR1 KGHSH, CDR2 LQKENI. The CDR3 region is CASSLERTSTRTDTQYF. The CDR3 nucleotides read TGTGCCAGCTCACTCGAACGGACTAGCACCCGCACAGATACGCAGTATTTT.

This clonotype was counted a few times. V is TRBV7-2 and J is TRBJ2-5; the D is unclear. CDR1 and CDR2 from the germline V gene are SGHTA and FQGNSA. This CDR3 is 13 amino acids long. Trimming shortened V by 2 bases and J by 2 bases, and 6 bases separated the two germline ends. As DNA, the CDR3 is TGTGCCAGCAGCTTATTCAGGCAAGAGACCCAGTACTTC. Translated, it gives CASSLFRQETQYF.

This clonotype was detected only a few times. The rearrangement joins TRBV7-2 to TRBJ2-3; 7 nucleotides agree with TRBD2. Trimming at V came to 2 bases and at J to 0 bases, leaving 2 bases not matched to a gene. The length of the CDR3 is 15 residues. Per the germline V gene, CDR1 is SGHTA and CDR2 is FQGNSA. In DNA form, the CDR3 reads TGTGCCAGCAGCTTATTCGGGGGGAGCACAGATACGCAGTATTTT. Its protein product is CASSLFGGSTDTQYF.

This clonotype is medium-sized within its sample. V usage is TRBV5-1 and J usage is TRBJ2-3; D gene unclear. V gave up 1 base and J gave up 2 bases, with 5 bases separating them. The CDR3 is 13 residues long. CDR1 is SGHRS and CDR2 is YFSETQ in the germline V gene. CDR3 loop: CASSLQDTDTQYF. The CDR3, as DNA: TGCGCCAGCAGCTTGCAGGACACAGATACGCAGTATTTT.

In its sample, this clonotype was seen a few times. This chain uses TRBV7-8 with TRBJ2-3, with unresolved D. The V and J ends lost 6 bases and 4 bases respectively, with 11 bases between them. Germline V gene sequence: CDR1 SGHVS, CDR2 FQNEAQ. The CDR3 runs 13 residues. CDR3 loop: CASRAGFSDTQYF. CDR3 DNA sequence: TGTGCCAGCAGAGCCGGGTTTTCAGATACGCAGTATTTT.

This chain links TRBV21-1 with TRBJ2-5; TRBD2, the table's D call, was not compared with the DNA. TRBV21-1 is marked as a pseudogene. This CDR3 is built from 17 residues. The CDR3 DNA sequence: TGTGCCAGCAGCAAAGGGGGACTAGCGGGGGATAAAGAGACCCAGTACTTC. Translated, it gives CASSKGGLAGDKETQYF.

There are many counts of this clonotype. The chain is built from TRBV5-1 and TRBJ2-3; 14 nucleotides align to TRBD2. Germline lookup yields CDR1 SGHRS and CDR2 YFSETQ. The V segment lost 2 bases and the J segment 5 bases; nucleotides outside the gene matches: 4. The CDR3 has 16 residues. This CDR3 is CASSFRLAGGKDTQYF. CDR3 bases: TGCGCCAGCAGCTTCCGACTAGCGGGAGGGAAAGATACGCAGTATTTT.

This clonotype was recorded many times. The chain joins TRBV5-1 to TRBJ2-3; TRBD2 aligns across 8 bases. The germline CDR1 and CDR2 sequences are SGHRS and YFSETQ. V lost 2 bases to trimming and J lost 4 bases; unmatched junction nucleotides: 6. This CDR3 spans 15 amino acids. The CDR3 is CASSFSGNRADTQYF. CDR3 bases: TGCGCCAGCAGCTTTAGCGGGAATCGGGCAGATACGCAGTATTTT.

This clonotype was found a few times. This chain connects TRBV3-1 to TRBJ2-7; 7 positions agree with TRBD1. In germline, CDR1 is LGHDT, CDR2 YNNKEL (reference sequence). This CDR3 spans 15 amino acids. Trimming removed 4 bases from V and 0 bases from J; junction bases left unmatched: 6. The CDR3 reads CASSLGTVNSYEQYF. The DNA for the CDR3 is TGTGCCAGCAGCCTCGGGACAGTGAACTCCTACGAGCAGTACTTC.

This rearrangement joins TRBV7-2 to TRBJ2-7, with D hard to call. The CDR3 contains 11 residues. V shed 2 bases and J shed 7 bases, with 6 bases lying between them. In germline, CDR1 is SGHTA, CDR2 FQGNSA. CDR3 DNA sequence: TGTGCCAGCAGCTTAACAGCTGAGCAGTACTTC. Translated: CASSLTAEQYF.

This clonotype came up many times. J is TRBJ1-5 and V is TRBV12-3 or TRBV12-4, with 7 bases identical to TRBD1. CDR3 length: 13 residues. V was pared by 7 bases and J by 2 bases, with 2 bases of the junction left unmatched. The CDR3 DNA is TGTGCCAGCACAACAGGGGGCAATCAGCCCCAGCATTTT. It is translated as CASTTGGNQPQHF.

This CDR3 reads CASSDPWTYDSPLHF. CDR3 DNA: TGTGCCAGCAGTGACCCCTGGACGTACGATTCACCCCTCCACTTT. V and J are TRBV25-1 and TRBJ1-6; unclear D gene. Looked up from germline, CDR1 is MGHDK and CDR2 is SYGVNS. The CDR3 is made up of 15 amino acids. V lost 3 bases and J lost 8, with 14 bases in between. Full variable domain (rest looked up from reference TRBV25-1 and TRBJ1-6): EADIYQTPRYLVIGTGKKITLECSQTMGHDKMYWYQQDPGMELHLIHYSYGVNSTEKGDLSSESTVSRIRTEHFPLTLESARPSHTSQYLCASSDPWTYDSPLHFGNGTRLTVT.

This clonotype was recorded a few times. The rearrangement uses TRBV18 and TRBJ1-6, with D possibly being TRBD1 (6 bases). Germline V gene data show CDR1 as KGHSH and CDR2 as LQKENI. CDR3 size: 15 residues. Deletions cut 2 bases from V and 4 bases from J, with 9 bases between. In DNA form, the CDR3 reads TGTGCCAGCTCACCAAAACAGGGATATAATTCACCCCTCCACTTT. Translating it yields CASSPKQGYNSPLHF.

A few counts support this clonotype. The V and J genes are TRBV20-1 and TRBJ2-3, with TRBD1 matching 8 bases. There are 13 residues in the CDR3. CDR1 is DFQATT, CDR2 SNEGSKA, per germline (reference sequence). CDR3 sequence reads: CSGQGPFVDTQYF. In nucleotides, the CDR3 is TGCAGCGGACAGGGACCTTTTGTAGATACGCAGTATTTT.

The V call is TRBV29-1, the J call TRBJ1-1; D is unresolved. The CDR3 loop spans 14 amino acids. V was trimmed by 1 base and J by 2 bases, leaving 11 bases between them. The germline V gene encodes CDR1 SQVTM and CDR2 ANQGSEA. The CDR3 region has the DNA TGCAGCGTTGAAGTGTCAGGAGTTAACACTGAAGCTTTCTTT. This translates into CSVEVSGVNTEAFF.

This clonotype was seen more than once but under ten times. The chain uses TRBV7-2 and TRBJ1-4; a possible D gene is TRBD1 (5 bases). V was cut by 5 bases and J by 4 bases, with 17 bases left in between. The CDR3 is made up of 16 amino acids. Per the germline V gene, CDR1 is SGHTA and CDR2 is FQGNSA. The CDR3 spells CASSRGRKGINEKLFF. The CDR3 bases are TGTGCCAGCAGCCGGGGACGGAAGGGGATTAATGAAAAACTGTTTTTT.

The chain couples TRBV28 to TRBJ2-7, with 14 positions matching TRBD2. The junction had 9 bases not matched to a gene; V was cut back by 4 bases and J by 1 base. The germline V gene encodes CDR1 MDHEN and CDR2 SYDVKM. The CDR3 totals 18 residues. DNA for the CDR3: TGTGCCAGCAGTTCGACTAGCGGGAGGGCCCCCGGGTCCTACGAGCAGTACTTC. Translated, it gives CASSSTSGRAPGSYEQYF.

This clonotype was recorded at least ten times. The CDR3 DNA is TGCGCCAGCAGCCAAGGTGAAAACAGGGGGTCACCCCTCCACTTT. Translation: CASSQGENRGSPLHF. The chain joins TRBV4-3 to TRBJ1-6, with 8 nucleotides matching TRBD1. Germline V gene lookup returns CDR1 LGHNA and CDR2 YSLEER. This CDR3 region has 15 residues. The J segment lost 10 bases and the V segment lost 1 base, leaving 6 bases of the junction unmatched.

This chain joins TRBV5-1 and TRBJ2-1, with 8 positions matching TRBD1. The length of the CDR3 is 15 residues. Germline trimming cut 2 bases from V and 5 bases from J; bases unmatched to any gene: 6. CDR1 SGHRS and CDR2 YFSETQ come from the germline V gene. Here the CDR3 DNA reads TGCGCCAGCAGCTTCGGACAGGGTAGGCACAATGAGCAGTTCTTC. It codes for CASSFGQGRHNEQFF.

The table lists this clonotype with a few counts. The chain uses TRBV10-2 and TRBJ1-3, with unresolved D. Germline V gives CDR1 WSHSY, CDR2 SAAADI. The ends were cut back, 4 bases at V and 4 bases at J, with 5 bases in the middle. The CDR3 consists of 12 residues. CDR3 protein: CASSVQGNTIYF. CDR3 DNA sequence: TGCGCCAGCAGTGTACAAGGAAACACCATATATTTT.

This clonotype has at least ten counts. The chain recombines TRBV29-1 with TRBJ2-1; D remains ambiguous. CDR3 length: 16 amino acids. V lost 4 bases to trimming and J lost 5 bases, with 21 bases between them. Germline assignment: CDR1 SQVTM and CDR2 ANQGSEA. The CDR3 DNA is TGCAGCGTTGGATTCCGTGCGCAGAGAAGGGACAATGAGCAGTTCTTC. It is translated as CSVGFRAQRRDNEQFF.

This clonotype has more than one count but fewer than ten. The J gene is TRBJ2-2, the V gene TRBV5-1; 7 positions agree with TRBD1. Germline V lookup: CDR1 SGHRS, CDR2 YFSETQ. The V and J ends lost 4 bases and 5 bases, in that order; junction bases with no gene match: 8. CDR3 length: 15 amino acids. The CDR3 protein is CASSQRQGSTGELFF. The CDR3 DNA follows: TGCGCCAGCAGCCAGAGACAGGGATCAACCGGGGAGCTGTTTTTT.

This clonotype occurred many times. V and J are TRBV7-9 and TRBJ1-1; possible D gene TRBD1, 5 bases. Germline V gene data show CDR1 as SEHNR and CDR2 as FQNEAQ (reference sequence). This CDR3 spans 16 amino acids. V was pared by 5 bases and J by 3 bases, with 19 bases between. The CDR3 spells CASSIRRWGEDTEAFF. The CDR3 bases are TGTGCCAGCAGCATTAGACGGTGGGGGGAGGACACTGAAGCTTTCTTT.

This clonotype was seen a few times. The chain links TRBV12-3 or TRBV12-4 to TRBJ2-7; 9 nucleotides line up with TRBD2. This CDR3 has 16 amino acids. V lost 2 bases to trimming and J lost 4 bases; unmatched junction nucleotides: 9. The CDR3 nucleotides read TGTGCCAGCAGTTTATTGGGGCGGGGGGGATCATACGAGCAGTACTTC. It codes for CASSLLGRGGSYEQYF.

Here the CDR3 DNA reads TGTGCCAGCAGCAAGTGGAACCACTTGGGGCTAGTCAGTGAGCAGTTCTTC. Translation: CASSKWNHLGLVSEQFF. V usage is TRBV21-1 and J usage is TRBJ2-1; the D call in the table, TRBD2, was not verified against the DNA. TRBV21-1 is a recognized pseudogene. The CDR3 totals 17 residues.

The sample holds many counts of this clonotype. V and J are TRBV20-1 and TRBJ1-2; 7 nucleotides align to TRBD1. J gave up 10 bases and V 1 base, and 9 bases lay outside the gene matches. CDR3 length: 13 amino acids. The germline CDR1 and CDR2 sequences are DFQATT and SNEGSKA (reference sequence). CDR3 nucleotide sequence: TGCAGTGCTAGAGGCCGCGACAGGGAGACCTACACCTTC. It encodes CSARGRDRETYTF.

This clonotype showed up just a few times. This chain connects TRBV11-1 to TRBJ2-7, with TRBD2 identical over 10 bases. V was pared by 5 bases and J by 4 bases, with 17 bases of the junction left unmatched. CDR1 and CDR2 (germline): SGHAT, FQDESV (reference sequence). The CDR3 spans 18 residues. CDR3 loop: CASSGRSSGGLLSYEQYF. CDR3 in DNA: TGTGCCAGCAGCGGCCGGTCTAGCGGGGGCCTCCTTTCGTACGAGCAGTACTTC.

This clonotype was detected a few times. V gene TRBV7-2 combines with J gene TRBJ2-1; possible D gene TRBD1, 6 bases. The ends were cut back, 5 bases at V and 8 bases at J, with 16 bases in the middle. The length of the CDR3 is 14 residues. Per germline, CDR1 SGHTA and CDR2 FQGNSA. The CDR3 nucleotides are TGTGCCAGCAGCATCTCAACAGGGCGGGATGAGCAGTTCTTC. Its translation is CASSISTGRDEQFF.

This clonotype has more than one count but fewer than ten. CDR3 bases: TGTGCCATCACCCAAGGGACAGGCCAGGAATTTGAAGCTTTCTTT. It specifies CAITQGTGQEFEAFF. The chain has TRBV10-3 and TRBJ1-1; TRBD1 agrees at 8 bases. This CDR3 region has 15 residues. Germline lookup yields CDR1 ENHRY and CDR2 SYGVKD. After removal of 7 bases from V and 7 bases from J, the junction contained 14 bases not matched to a gene.